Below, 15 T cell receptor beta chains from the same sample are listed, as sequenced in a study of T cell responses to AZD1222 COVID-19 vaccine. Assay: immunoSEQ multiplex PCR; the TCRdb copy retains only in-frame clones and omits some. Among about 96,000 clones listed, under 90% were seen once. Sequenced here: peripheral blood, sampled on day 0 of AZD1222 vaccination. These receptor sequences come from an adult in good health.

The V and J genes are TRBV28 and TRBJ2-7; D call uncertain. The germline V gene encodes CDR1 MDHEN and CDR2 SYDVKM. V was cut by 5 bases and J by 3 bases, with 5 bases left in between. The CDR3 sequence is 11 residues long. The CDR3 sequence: CASSRNYEQYF. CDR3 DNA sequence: TGTGCCAGCAGTCGAAACTACGAGCAGTACTTC.

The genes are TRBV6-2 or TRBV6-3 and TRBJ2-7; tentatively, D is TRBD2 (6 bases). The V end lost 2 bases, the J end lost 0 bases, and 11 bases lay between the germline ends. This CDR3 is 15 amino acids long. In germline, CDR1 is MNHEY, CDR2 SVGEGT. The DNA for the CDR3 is TGTGCCAGCAGTTACAGCCAGCGGGCCTCCTACGAGCAGTACTTC. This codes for CASSYSQRASYEQYF.

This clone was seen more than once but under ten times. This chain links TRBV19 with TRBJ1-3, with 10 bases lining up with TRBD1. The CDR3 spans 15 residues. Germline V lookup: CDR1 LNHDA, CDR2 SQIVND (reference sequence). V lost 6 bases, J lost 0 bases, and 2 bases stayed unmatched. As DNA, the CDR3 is TGTGCCAGTAGGGACAGGGGGAGCTCTGGAAACACCATATATTTT. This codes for CASRDRGSSGNTIYF.

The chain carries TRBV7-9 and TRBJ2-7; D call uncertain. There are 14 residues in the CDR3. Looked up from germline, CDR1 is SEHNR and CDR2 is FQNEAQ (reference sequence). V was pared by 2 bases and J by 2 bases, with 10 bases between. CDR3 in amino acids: CASSLQAAAYEQYF. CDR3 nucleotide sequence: TGTGCCAGCAGCTTACAGGCCGCCGCCTACGAGCAGTACTTC.

The CDR3 is CASSFPQVETQYF. Written as DNA, the CDR3 is TGTGCCAGCAGCTTTCCCCAGGTAGAGACCCAGTACTTC. The chain uses TRBV5-6 and TRBJ2-5; D gene ambiguous. Germline V gives CDR1 SGHDT, CDR2 YYEEEE. This CDR3 region has 13 residues. The V and J ends lost 2 bases and 4 bases respectively, with 9 bases between them.

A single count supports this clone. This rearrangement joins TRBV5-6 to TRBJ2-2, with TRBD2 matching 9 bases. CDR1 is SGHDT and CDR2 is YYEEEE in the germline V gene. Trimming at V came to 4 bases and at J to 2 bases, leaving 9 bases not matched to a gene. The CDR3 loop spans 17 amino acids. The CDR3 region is CASSGLGAGGNTGELFF. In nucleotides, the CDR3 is TGTGCCAGCAGCGGTCTTGGAGCGGGAGGTAACACCGGGGAGCTGTTTTTT.

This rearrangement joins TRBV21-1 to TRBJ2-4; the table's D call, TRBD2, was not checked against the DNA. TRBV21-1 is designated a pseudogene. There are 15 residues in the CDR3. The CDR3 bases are TGTGCCAGCAGCAAAGTCGCGGCTAGCCTAAACATTCAGTACTTC. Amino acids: CASSKVAASLNIQYF.

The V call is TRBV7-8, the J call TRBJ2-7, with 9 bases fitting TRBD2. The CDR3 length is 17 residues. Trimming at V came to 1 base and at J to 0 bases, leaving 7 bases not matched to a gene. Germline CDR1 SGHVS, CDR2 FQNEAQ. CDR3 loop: CASSLVVTSGSSYEQYF. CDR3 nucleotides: TGTGCCAGCAGCTTAGTGGTAACTAGCGGGTCCTCCTACGAGCAGTACTTC. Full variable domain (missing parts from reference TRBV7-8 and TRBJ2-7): GAGVSQSPRYKVAKRGQDVALRCDPISGHVSLFWYQQALGQGPEFLTYFQNEAQLDKSGLPSDRFFAERPEGSVSTLKIQRTQQEDSAVYLCASSLVVTSGSSYEQYFGPGTRLTVT.

The CDR3: CSVIAGVSEQYF. The CDR3 coding sequence is TGCAGCGTTATTGCGGGAGTTAGTGAGCAGTACTTC. This sequence joins TRBV29-1 and TRBJ2-7, with 7 bases that match TRBD2. The V gene end was trimmed by 5 bases and the J gene end by 7 bases; junction bases not matched to a gene: 8. This CDR3 contains 12 residues. Per germline, CDR1 SQVTM and CDR2 ANQGSEA.

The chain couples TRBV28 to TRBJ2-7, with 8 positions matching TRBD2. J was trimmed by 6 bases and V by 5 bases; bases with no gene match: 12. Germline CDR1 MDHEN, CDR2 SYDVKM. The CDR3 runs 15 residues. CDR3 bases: TGTGCCAGCAGTCCCGACCGCCTAGCGGGTCTCGAGCAGTACTTC. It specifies CASSPDRLAGLEQYF.

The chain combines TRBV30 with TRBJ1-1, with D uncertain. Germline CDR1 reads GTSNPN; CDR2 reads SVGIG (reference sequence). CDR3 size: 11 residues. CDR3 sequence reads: CAWGENTEAFF. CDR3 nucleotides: TGTGCTTGGGGTGAGAACACTGAAGCTTTCTTT.

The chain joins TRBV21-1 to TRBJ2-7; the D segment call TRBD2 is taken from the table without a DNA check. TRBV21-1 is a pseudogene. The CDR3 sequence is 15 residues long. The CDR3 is CASSKVLAGIYEQYF. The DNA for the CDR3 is TGTGCCAGCAGCAAGGTCCTAGCGGGAATATACGAGCAGTACTTC.

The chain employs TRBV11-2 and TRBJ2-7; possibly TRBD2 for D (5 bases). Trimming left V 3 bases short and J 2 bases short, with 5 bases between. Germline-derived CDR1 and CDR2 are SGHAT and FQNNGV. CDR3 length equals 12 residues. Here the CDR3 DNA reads TGTGCCAGCAGCTTGCGGGCCTACGAGCAGTACTTC. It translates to CASSLRAYEQYF.

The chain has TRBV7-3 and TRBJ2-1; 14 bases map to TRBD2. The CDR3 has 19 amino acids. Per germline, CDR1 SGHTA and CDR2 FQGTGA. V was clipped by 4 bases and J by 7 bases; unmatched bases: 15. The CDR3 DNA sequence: TGTGCCAGCAGCTCGATCACCGGGACTAGCGGGAGAAGTAGGAATGAGCAGTTCTTC. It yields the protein CASSSITGTSGRSRNEQFF.

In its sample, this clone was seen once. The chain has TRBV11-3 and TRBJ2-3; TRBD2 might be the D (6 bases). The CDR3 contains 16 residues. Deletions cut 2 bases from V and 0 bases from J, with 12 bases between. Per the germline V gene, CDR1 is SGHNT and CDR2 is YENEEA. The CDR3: CASSLKGSGSTDTQYF. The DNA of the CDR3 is TGTGCCAGCAGCTTAAAGGGTAGCGGAAGCACAGATACGCAGTATTTT.